This T cell receptor beta chain was identified during a study of T cell responses to AZD1222 COVID-19 vaccine. This table comes from immunoSEQ multiplex PCR, and its TCRdb copy is limited to in-frame clones, with some not included. This table has about 100,000 clones, approximately 90% appearing once. The germline gives CDR1 SGDLS, CDR2 YYNGEE. The CDR3 contains 15 residues. The ends lost 0 bases at V and 3 bases at J; junction bases unmatched: 4. This specimen consisted of peripheral blood, obtained on day 0 of AZD1222 vaccination. V is TRBV9 and J is TRBJ1-2, with 8 positions matching TRBD1. The TCR sequence derives from an adult in good health. CDR3 bases: TGTGCCAGCAGCGTAGGACAGGGGAGTTACTATGGCTACACCTTC. It translates to CASSVGQGSYYGYTF.